This T cell receptor beta chain was retrieved from a study of radiation and T cells in renal cell carcinoma. Described time point: blood 2 weeks post-SBRT. This sample's treatment: 15 Gy SBRT to primary tumor, nephrectomy 4 weeks later. The CDR3 runs 14 residues. CDR1 and CDR2 from the germline V gene are SGDLS and YYNGEE. Trimming removed 2 bases from V and 5 bases from J; junction bases left unmatched: 6. Some clones are missing from TCRdb's copy, which holds only in-frame ones; the method was immunoSEQ multiplex PCR. The repertoire holds about 150,000 clones, about 91% seen once, with around 13% in the top ten.

The chain links TRBV9 to TRBJ2-7; the match to TRBD1 covers 8 bases. This TCR came from a woman aged 45-65 years with renal cell carcinoma. The material was blood, obtained from a patient whose treatment included radiotherapy and nephrectomy. The CDR3 DNA reads as TGTGCCAGCAGCGTGGGGACAGGAATCCACGAGCAGTACTTC. Encoded protein: CASSVGTGIHEQYF.